The next 26 T cell receptor beta chains were all read from a single sample in a study of blood T cell repertoires in COVID-19. Repertoires were generated with immunoSEQ multiplex PCR, while TCRdb's copy carries only in-frame clones and drops some. The sample gives under 300,000 clones, almost 85% of which show up once; more than 4% is in the top ten. The sample consisted of peripheral blood. The receptors shown here come from a man aged 50 to 59 with acute or convalescent COVID-19.

This chain connects TRBV5-5 to TRBJ2-3; tentative D call: TRBD1 (6 bases). The germline V and J ends were trimmed by 4 bases and 0 bases, with 15 bases remaining between them. Germline CDR1 reads SGHKS; CDR2 reads YYEKEE (reference sequence). CDR3 length: 16 residues. Here the CDR3 reads CASSPPRDISTDTQYF. CDR3 in DNA: TGTGCCAGCAGCCCACCCCGGGACATTAGCACAGATACGCAGTATTTT.

Of note for this clone: The DNA is left out, because the CDR3 cannot be placed on it with certainty; the CDR3 is given as TCRdb lists it. This chain uses TRBV6-5 with TRBJ2-7; TRBD1 reflects the table's D call only, with no check against the DNA. The CDR3 is 13 amino acids in total, end residues counted. Germline V gene data show CDR1 as MNHEY and CDR2 as SVGAGI. CDR3 loop: CASSTSDRGEQYF.

The rearrangement joins TRBV7-8 to TRBJ1-5; D gene unclear. This CDR3 region has 15 residues. Germline V lookup: CDR1 SGHVS, CDR2 FQNEAQ. V shed 3 bases and J shed 1 base, with 10 bases lying between them. The CDR3, as DNA: TGTGCCAGCAGCTTTAGTAGTGTAAGCAATCAGCCCCAGCATTTT. This gives the protein CASSFSSVSNQPQHF.

This clone was seen only once. The V call is TRBV7-9, the J call TRBJ1-2, with D tentatively TRBD1 (6 bases). Trimming stripped 6 bases from V and 7 bases from J, with 15 bases between. Germline V gives CDR1 SEHNR, CDR2 FQNEAQ (reference sequence). The length of the CDR3 is 13 residues. CDR3 nucleotide sequence: TGTGCCAGCAGTCCCGGACAGTCGTCTGGCTACACCTTC. It codes for CASSPGQSSGYTF.

The V call is TRBV6-4, the J call TRBJ2-1; D is possibly TRBD2 (5 bases). The CDR3 length is 15 residues. Germline-derived CDR1 and CDR2 are MRHNA and SNTAGT. V was clipped by 4 bases and J by 1 base, with 11 bases between them. CDR3 loop: CASSAGRGSYNEQFF. Written as DNA, the CDR3 is TGTGCCAGCAGTGCCGGGCGCGGGTCCTACAATGAGCAGTTCTTC.

The chain carries TRBV27 and TRBJ1-1, with 7 bases lining up with TRBD1. With V trimmed by 4 bases and J by 0 bases, 5 bases remained unmatched. From germline, CDR1 is MNHEY and CDR2 SMNVEV (reference sequence). This CDR3 has 15 residues. The CDR3 sequence is CASSSNRGLNTEAFF. CDR3 nucleotide sequence: TGTGCCAGCAGTTCCAACAGGGGTCTGAACACTGAAGCTTTCTTT.

V is TRBV5-1 and J is TRBJ2-3, with 9 positions matching TRBD1. V lost 1 base, J lost 4 bases, and 7 bases stayed unmatched. Germline CDR1 SGHRS, CDR2 YFSETQ. The length of the CDR3 is 16 residues. DNA for the CDR3: TGCGCCAGCAGCTTGAAAGGACAGGGGCTCTCAGATACGCAGTATTTT. Amino acids: CASSLKGQGLSDTQYF.

About this clone: This CDR3 is also generated by other DNA sequences in the sample. The V and J genes are TRBV9 and TRBJ2-2, with unresolved D. Germline V gene lookup returns CDR1 SGDLS and CDR2 YYNGEE. There are 14 residues in the CDR3. The germline V and J ends were trimmed by 0 bases and 1 base, with 4 bases remaining between them. In DNA form, the CDR3 reads TGTGCCAGCAGCGTAGCAGGGAACACCGGGGAGCTGTTTTTT. Its protein product is CASSVAGNTGELFF.

The chain has TRBV5-4 and TRBJ1-4; a possible D gene is TRBD1 (5 bases). CDR3 length: 15 residues. Germline V gene sequence: CDR1 SGHNT, CDR2 YYREEE (reference sequence). Trimming took off 4 bases at V and 7 bases at J, with 17 bases between the two ends. The CDR3 bases are TGTGCCAGCAGCCTACAATCGACAGTGGGTGAAAAACTGTTTTTT. Protein: CASSLQSTVGEKLFF.

The chain couples TRBV5-8 to TRBJ1-1; D uncertain. The CDR3 is 14 residues long. The germline gives CDR1 SGHTS, CDR2 YDEGEE. Trimming stripped 0 bases from V and 1 base from J, with 7 bases between. This CDR3 is CASSLGLWNTEAFF. The CDR3 coding sequence is TGTGCCAGCAGCTTGGGACTGTGGAACACTGAAGCTTTCTTT.

V is TRBV28 and J is TRBJ2-5; tentative D call: TRBD1 (5 bases). Trimming took 6 bases from V and 4 from J, leaving 27 bases between them. Germline V gene sequence: CDR1 MDHEN, CDR2 SYDVKM. The CDR3 covers 18 residues. CDR3 nucleotides: TGTGCCAGCAGACCTCAACAGGTTGGCAGGGTATTGGCAGAGACCCAGTACTTC. This translates into CASRPQQVGRVLAETQYF.

This chain links TRBV9 with TRBJ2-6; 9 nucleotides agree with TRBD2. Trimming removed 5 bases from V and 0 bases from J; junction bases left unmatched: 6. Germline CDR1 and CDR2: SGDLS and YYNGEE. The CDR3 runs to 17 residues. CDR3 sequence (DNA): TGTGCCAGCAGAGGGCTAGCGGGGAGCTCTGGGGCCAACGTCCTGACTTTC. Residues: CASRGLAGSSGANVLTF. The full variable domain, its missing parts supplied by reference TRBV9 and TRBJ2-6, is DSGVTQTPKHLITATGQRVTLRCSPRSGDLSVYWYQQSLDQGLQFLIQYYNGEERAKGNILERFSAQQFPDLHSELNLSSLELGDSALYFCASRGLAGSSGANVLTFGAGSRLTVL.

This sequence joins TRBV7-6 and TRBJ2-7, with 7 bases that match TRBD2. Germline V gene lookup returns CDR1 SGHVS and CDR2 FNYEAQ. The length of the CDR3 is 12 residues. V lost 3 bases to trimming and J lost 7 bases; unmatched junction nucleotides: 3. The DNA for the CDR3 is TGTGCCAGCAGCTTTACCGGGAGGGAGCAGTACTTC. It codes for CASSFTGREQYF.

The rearrangement joins TRBV19 to TRBJ2-7; weak D call: TRBD1 (5 bases). The germline V gene encodes CDR1 LNHDA and CDR2 SQIVND (reference sequence). This CDR3 comprises 14 residues. V was pared by 4 bases and J by 1 base, with 11 bases between. DNA for the CDR3: TGTGCCAGTAGTAGTACAGGTTATTCCTACGAGCAGTACTTC. Its translation: CASSSTGYSYEQYF.

The chain combines TRBV15 with TRBJ1-5; D not certain. V was shortened by 5 bases and J by 5 bases, with 13 bases between the two germline ends. Per germline, CDR1 LNHNV and CDR2 YYDKDF (reference sequence). This CDR3 region has 14 residues. CDR3 sequence reads: CATSERTEDQPQHF. The CDR3 DNA reads as TGTGCCACCAGCGAACGGACGGAGGATCAGCCCCAGCATTTT.

Here the CDR3 DNA reads TGTGCTAGTGGTCCTTCAGGGGTTTCGAATCAGCCCCAGCATTTT. Its translation: CASGPSGVSNQPQHF. The chain is built from TRBV12-5 and TRBJ1-5, with D possibly matching TRBD1 (6 bases). The CDR3 length is 15 residues. Trimming took 5 bases from V and 4 from J, leaving 15 bases between them. Per the germline V gene, CDR1 is LGHNT and CDR2 is FRNRAP.

The V gene is TRBV24-1, the J gene TRBJ2-5; a possible D gene is TRBD2 (6 bases). Per the germline V gene, CDR1 is KGHDR and CDR2 is SFDVKD. The CDR3 contains 15 residues. Trimming stripped 0 bases from V and 2 bases from J, with 9 bases between. The CDR3 DNA reads as TGTGCCACCAGTGATTTGGGGGACTTTCAAGAGACCCAGTACTTC. Translating it yields CATSDLGDFQETQYF.

V and J are TRBV5-6 and TRBJ2-7; possibly TRBD1 for D (6 bases). Germline V gene sequence: CDR1 SGHDT, CDR2 YYEEEE. CDR3 length: 13 amino acids. V was cut by 0 bases and J by 6 bases, with 10 bases left in between. The CDR3 sequence is CASSLGQVFEQYF. The CDR3 nucleotides are TGTGCCAGCAGCTTGGGACAGGTTTTCGAGCAGTACTTC.

The chain combines TRBV7-9 with TRBJ2-7; 10 bases are a match to TRBD1. This CDR3 has 16 amino acids. Germline CDR1 is SEHNR and CDR2 is FQNEAQ (reference sequence). Losses at the gene ends were 4 bases for V and 2 bases for J; bases not matched to a gene: 8. The CDR3 here is CASSSDRGLPPYEQYF. Written as DNA, the CDR3 is TGTGCCAGCAGCTCTGACAGGGGGCTTCCCCCCTACGAGCAGTACTTC.

The J gene is TRBJ2-3, the V gene TRBV6-5; 10 bases are shared with TRBD2. The CDR3 runs to 16 residues. V gave up 2 bases and J gave up 6 bases; unmatched junction bases: 8. CDR1 and CDR2 (germline): MNHEY, SVGAGI. As DNA, the CDR3 is TGTGCCAGCAGTTACGGGACTAGCGCGTGGGGCGATACGCAGTATTTT. This translates into CASSYGTSAWGDTQYF.

The chain combines TRBV24-1 with TRBJ2-2; D call uncertain. This CDR3 comprises 16 residues. V lost 4 bases and J lost 0, with 11 bases in between. Germline V gene sequence: CDR1 KGHDR, CDR2 SFDVKD. The CDR3 DNA reads TGTGCCACCAGTGACAACAGAGACGCGAACACCGGGGAGCTGTTTTTT. It codes for CATSDNRDANTGELFF.

V is TRBV11-2 and J is TRBJ1-1; TRBD1 is a possible D gene (5 bases). Trimming took off 1 base at V and 0 bases at J, with 9 bases between the two ends. The CDR3 has 15 residues. CDR1 and CDR2 from the germline V gene are SGHAT and FQNNGV. This CDR3 is CASSLVVGLNTEAFF. CDR3 nucleotides: TGTGCCAGCAGCTTAGTCGTGGGGCTGAACACTGAAGCTTTCTTT.

This clone is a singleton in its sample. The rearrangement links TRBV29-1 to TRBJ2-7; D is possibly TRBD2 (7 bases). CDR1 is SQVTM, CDR2 ANQGSEA, per germline. The CDR3 has 13 residues. This CDR3 reads CSAGRGGSYEQYF. The CDR3 region has the DNA TGCAGTGCGGGGAGGGGGGGATCCTACGAGCAGTACTTC.

The V and J genes are TRBV27 and TRBJ2-5; 9 bases line up with TRBD1. The CDR3 runs to 14 residues. The V gene end was trimmed by 6 bases and the J gene end by 0 bases; junction bases not matched to a gene: 2. Germline CDR1 reads MNHEY; CDR2 reads SMNVEV (reference sequence). The CDR3 loop reads CASRRDRDQETQYF. CDR3 nucleotides: TGTGCCAGCAGGCGGGACAGGGACCAAGAGACCCAGTACTTC.

The chain carries TRBV28 and TRBJ2-6; D gene unclear. V dropped 3 bases and J dropped 0 bases, with 9 bases sitting between them. The CDR3 length is 16 residues. Germline CDR1 reads MDHEN; CDR2 reads SYDVKM. CDR3: CASSLSLFSGANVLTF. The DNA for the CDR3 is TGTGCCAGCAGTTTGTCCCTATTCTCTGGGGCCAACGTCCTGACTTTC.

The chain is built from TRBV10-3 and TRBJ1-1; D might be TRBD1 (5 bases). Germline V gives CDR1 ENHRY, CDR2 SYGVKD. V was clipped by 0 bases and J by 4 bases, with 9 bases between them. The CDR3 spans 14 residues. In nucleotides, the CDR3 is TGTGCCATCAGTGAGTCGACGGGGGGCACTGAAGCTTTCTTT. Translation gives CAISESTGGTEAFF.